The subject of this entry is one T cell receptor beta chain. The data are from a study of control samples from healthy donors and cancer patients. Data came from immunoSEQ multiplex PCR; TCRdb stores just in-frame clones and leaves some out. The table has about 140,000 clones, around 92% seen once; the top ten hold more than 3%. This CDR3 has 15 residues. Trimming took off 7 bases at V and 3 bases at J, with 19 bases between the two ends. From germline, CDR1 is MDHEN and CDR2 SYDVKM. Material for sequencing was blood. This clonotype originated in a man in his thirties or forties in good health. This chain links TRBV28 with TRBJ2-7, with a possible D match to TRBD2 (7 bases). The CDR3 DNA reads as TGTGCCAGCACCCCTAGGGGCGGGGGCCTCTACGAGCAGTACTTC. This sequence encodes CASTPRGGGLYEQYF. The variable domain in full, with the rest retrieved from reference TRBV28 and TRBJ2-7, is DVKVTQSSRYLVKRTGEKVFLECVQDMDHENMFWYRQDPGLGLRLIYFSYDVKMKEKGDIPEGYSVSREKKERFSLILESASTNQTSMYLCASTPRGGGLYEQYFGPGTRLTVT.